This entry lists 8 T cell receptor beta chains sequenced from one sample in a study of CD8 T cells in ankylosing spondylitis. TCRdb reprocessed the 5' RACE reads via MiXCR and lists one record per CDR3 protein. Of 50,000 or so distinct CDR3 sequences in the sample, 6.5% to 8% are singletons; the top ten hold over 7%. The sequencing sample was made of blood, either unsorted or a sorted T cell fraction (not recorded which). Source of these receptors: a female donor with ankylosing spondylitis or in good health (not recorded which).

This clonotype was seen repeatedly, ten times or more. The chain links TRBV12-3 or TRBV12-4 to TRBJ2-4, with D tentatively TRBD2 (7 bases). Trimming pared 8 bases from V and 5 bases from J, leaving 19 bases between. The CDR3 contains 15 residues. DNA for the CDR3: TGTGCCAGCTCTCTTCCTCGGGGGGCCGAAAACATTCAGTACTTC. As protein: CASSLPRGAENIQYF.

This clonotype was recorded many times. The chain recombines TRBV3-1 with TRBJ2-5; D is unresolved. This CDR3 contains 11 residues. The germline gives CDR1 LGHDT, CDR2 YNNKEL (reference sequence). V lost 3 bases and J 4 bases, leaving 3 bases between the germline ends. The CDR3 sequence is CASSHGETQYF. For the CDR3, the DNA is TGTGCCAGCAGCCATGGAGAGACCCAGTACTTC.

This clonotype was counted many times. V is TRBV19 and J is TRBJ2-1; D is unclear. Germline V CDR1 and CDR2: LNHDA, SQIVND (reference sequence). V was pared by 6 bases and J by 2 bases, with 14 bases between. This CDR3 has 15 amino acids. The CDR3 is CASSLAGIPYNEQFF. For the CDR3, the DNA is TGTGCCAGTAGCTTGGCTGGGATTCCCTACAATGAGCAGTTCTTC.

This clonotype was detected many times. The gene calls are TRBV7-6 and TRBJ1-6; weak D call: TRBD1 (5 bases). Germline V gene sequence: CDR1 SGHVS, CDR2 FNYEAQ. V lost 1 base and J 8 bases, leaving 12 bases between the germline ends. The length of the CDR3 is 15 residues. CDR3 region: CASSLGRGAYSPLHF. CDR3 DNA sequence: TGTGCCAGCAGCTTAGGGAGGGGAGCATATTCACCCCTCCACTTT.

This clonotype was counted only a few times. The chain is built from TRBV7-9 and TRBJ2-5, with 9 bases identical to TRBD2. The V gene end was trimmed by 4 bases and the J gene end by 5 bases; junction bases not matched to a gene: 11. The germline gives CDR1 SEHNR, CDR2 FQNEAQ (reference sequence). The CDR3 is 16 residues long. CDR3 in amino acids: CASSSSSGSGGETQYF. The CDR3 DNA is TGTGCCAGCAGCTCCTCTTCGGGAAGCGGGGGGGAGACCCAGTACTTC.

This clonotype was detected many times. This chain connects TRBV5-1 to TRBJ1-1; 9 bases line up with TRBD1. Germline V gene data show CDR1 as SGHRS and CDR2 as YFSETQ. The CDR3 contains 15 residues. Losses at the gene ends were 4 bases for V and 5 bases for J; bases not matched to a gene: 9. DNA for the CDR3: TGCGCCAGCAGCCCCGGGGGACAGGGTAGGACTGAAGCTTTCTTT. Its protein is CASSPGGQGRTEAFF.

The sample holds many counts of this clonotype. At one end the junction does not follow the germline gene, possibly because of a read error. CDR3: CASSLAGGLTDTQYF. DNA for the CDR3: TGTGCCAGCAGTCTAGCGGGGGGTCTCACAGATACGCAGTATTTT. This rearrangement joins TRBV12-3 or TRBV12-4 to TRBJ2-3; 11 nucleotides align to TRBD2. The CDR3 has 15 residues.

This clonotype was counted a few times. The chain carries TRBV6-1 and TRBJ2-1, with 9 bases fitting TRBD2. This CDR3 contains 16 residues. Germline CDR1 and CDR2: MNHNS and SASEGT. V shed 7 bases and J 4 bases; nucleotides not matched to a gene: 11. The CDR3 loop is CASKGLAARGYNEQFF. Here the CDR3 DNA reads TGTGCCAGCAAGGGACTAGCCGCGAGGGGGTACAATGAGCAGTTCTTC.